These T cell receptor beta chains were read from a single sample in a study of blood T cells in healthy people across ages. MiXCR, applied by TCRdb to the 5' RACE reads, yields one record per CDR3 protein. Seen here are over 1,200,000 distinct CDR3 sequences, approximately 59% observed once, and the top ten hold over 5.5%. Sample: blood. Receptors were obtained from a man in his late teens or twenties in good health. CDR3s include the opening cysteine and the closing phenylalanine or tryptophan. The D gene is left open where the match is weak. Some rows mark clone size as missing; the rest say once, few, many or name a class of expanded clone.

DNA: TGTGTCAGCAGTTACCTGGATGACACAGATACGCAGTATTTT
CDR3: CVSSYLDDTDTQYF
V: TRBV6-5
J: TRBJ2-3
D: -
size: -

DNA: TGTGCCAGCAGCCAAGTCTCTAGAAGCCCAGAGACCCAGTACTTC
CDR3: CASSQVSRSPETQYF
V: TRBV3-1
J: TRBJ2-5
D: -
size: -

DNA: TGCGCCAGCAGCCAAAGCAGGGAGAGCAATCAGCCCCAGCATTTT
CDR3: CASSQSRESNQPQHF
V: TRBV4-3
J: TRBJ1-5
D: -
size: -

DNA: TGTGCCATCAGTGAGTCGGGCGCCTCTAATAAAAAACTGTTTTTT
CDR3: CAISESGASNKKLFF
V: TRBV10-3
J: TRBJ1-4
D: -
size: -

DNA: TGTGCCAGCAGTGACCTAAACAGGGGCACAGATACGCAGTATTTT
CDR3: CASSDLNRGTDTQYF
V: TRBV25-1
J: TRBJ2-3
D: -
size: -

DNA: TGCAGTGCCGAACGAGGGGGCAGCTATGGCTACACCTTC
CDR3: CSAERGGSYGYTF
V: TRBV20-1
J: TRBJ1-2
D: TRBD1
size: -

DNA: TGTGCCAGCAGTTTTAAACCGGGACAGGTGAACACTGAAGCTTTCTTT
CDR3: CASSFKPGQVNTEAFF
V: TRBV12-3/TRBV12-4
J: TRBJ1-1
D: TRBD1
size: -

DNA: TGTGCCAGCAAGGAATTCAGGGAGGTCTCTCTCCTTATCACCTTC
CDR3: CASKEFREVSLLITF
V: TRBV6-5
J: TRBJ1-2
D: -
size: -

DNA: TGTGCCAGCAGTCCTGAGGGCTGCACCCTCCACTTT
CDR3: CASSPEGCTLHF
V: TRBV12-3/TRBV12-4
J: TRBJ1-6
D: -
size: -

DNA: TGTGCTAGTGGTTTGGTATTAGGGCACGGGGAGCTGTTTTTT
CDR3: CASGLVLGHGELFF
V: TRBV12-5
J: TRBJ2-2
D: -
size: -

DNA: TGCAGTGCTAGAGATTTACAGGGAGCCCCAGATACGCAGTATTTT
CDR3: CSARDLQGAPDTQYF
V: TRBV20-1
J: TRBJ2-3
D: -
size: few

DNA: TGTGCCAGCAGTGAACAGGGACAGCCGACGGAGACCCAGTACTTC
CDR3: CASSEQGQPTETQYF
V: TRBV6-1
J: TRBJ2-5
D: TRBD1
size: -

DNA: TGTGCCAGCAGCCAAGGATTGGATTTGAGGGCCAACGTCCTGACTTTC
CDR3: CASSQGLDLRANVLTF
V: TRBV3-1
J: TRBJ2-6
D: -
size: -

DNA: TGTGCTATAGTGGGGGCTAGCCGGGGGTCCTACGAGCAGTACTTC
CDR3: CAIVGASRGSYEQYF
V: TRBV25-1
J: TRBJ2-7
D: -
size: -

DNA: TGTGCCAGCCATAGGAGGGGGACAGATACGCAGTATTTT
CDR3: CASHRRGTDTQYF
V: TRBV2
J: TRBJ2-3
D: -
size: -

DNA: TGCAGTGCTACCCCAGGGACAGGTCGAAATGAGCAGTTCTTC
CDR3: CSATPGTGRNEQFF
V: TRBV20-1
J: TRBJ2-1
D: TRBD1
size: -

DNA: TGTGCCTGGGACGCGGGTCGGGAGCAGTTCTTC
CDR3: CAWDAGREQFF
V: TRBV30
J: TRBJ2-1
D: -
size: -

DNA: TGTGCCAGCAGGACTAGCGGGAGGGCCAATACCGGGGAGCTGTTTTTT
CDR3: CASRTSGRANTGELFF
V: TRBV12-3/TRBV12-4
J: TRBJ2-2
D: TRBD2
size: -

DNA: TGTGCCAGCAGTAAAAGCGGGAGTCCAGATACGCAGTATTTT
CDR3: CASSKSGSPDTQYF
V: TRBV2
J: TRBJ2-3
D: TRBD2
size: -

DNA: TGTGCCAGCAGCCCCGGTGGAAAAAGCACAGATACGCAGTATTTT
CDR3: CASSPGGKSTDTQYF
V: TRBV11-2
J: TRBJ2-3
D: -
size: -

DNA: TGCAGTGCCTTTGACTGGAACCAAGAGACCCAGTACTTC
CDR3: CSAFDWNQETQYF
V: TRBV20-1
J: TRBJ2-5
D: -
size: few

DNA: TGTGCCAGCAGTTCCGCGACGAGCTCCTATAATTCACCCCTCCACTTT
CDR3: CASSSATSSYNSPLHF
V: TRBV9
J: TRBJ1-6
D: -
size: -

DNA: TGCGCCAGCAGCCCTGCAGCCAACTATGGCTACACCTTC
CDR3: CASSPAANYGYTF
V: TRBV4-3
J: TRBJ1-2
D: -
size: few

DNA: TGTGCCAGCGGGGACAGGGCCTTGAACACTGAAGCTTTCTTT
CDR3: CASGDRALNTEAFF
V: TRBV6-2/TRBV6-3
J: TRBJ1-1
D: TRBD1
size: -

DNA: TGTGCCAGCAAAAACCAGCGGGAGTCCTACGAGCAGTACTTC
CDR3: CASKNQRESYEQYF
V: TRBV2
J: TRBJ2-7
D: TRBD2
size: once

DNA: TGCAGTGCTAGCACGGCGGGGACCTACTACGAGCAGTACTTC
CDR3: CSASTAGTYYEQYF
V: TRBV20-1
J: TRBJ2-7
D: -
size: -

DNA: TGCAGTGCCCGACCTCCTTTCTCAAATAATTCACCCCTCCACTTT
CDR3: CSARPPFSNNSPLHF
V: TRBV20-1
J: TRBJ1-6
D: -
size: -

DNA: TGTGCCATCAGTGAGTCGACTTCGACAGGGTACACTGAAGCTTTCTTT
CDR3: CAISESTSTGYTEAFF
V: TRBV10-3
J: TRBJ1-1
D: TRBD1
size: -

DNA: TGTGCCAGCAGTTTTGGGGACCTAGCTTACGAGCAGTACTTC
CDR3: CASSFGDLAYEQYF
V: TRBV27
J: TRBJ2-7
D: -
size: -

DNA: TGTGCCAGCAGCGGCTGGGACAGTGTTGACTACGAGCAGTACTTC
CDR3: CASSGWDSVDYEQYF
V: TRBV7-8
J: TRBJ2-7
D: TRBD1
size: -

DNA: TGTGCCAGCAGCTTAGGTCAGGGGGAAAGGAACACTGAAGCTTTCTTT
CDR3: CASSLGQGERNTEAFF
V: TRBV11-2
J: TRBJ1-1
D: TRBD1
size: -

DNA: TGTGCCAGCAGCGAAACCGGGACCGTCACTGAAGCTTTCTTT
CDR3: CASSETGTVTEAFF
V: TRBV7-2
J: TRBJ1-1
D: -
size: once

DNA: TGTGCTAGTGGTGGGCCGGAAATGCCAGATACGCAGTATTTT
CDR3: CASGGPEMPDTQYF
V: TRBV12-5
J: TRBJ2-3
D: -
size: -

DNA: TGTGCCAGCAGCCAAATCGGGGATAATGAAAAACTGTTTTTT
CDR3: CASSQIGDNEKLFF
V: TRBV4-2
J: TRBJ1-4
D: -
size: many

DNA: TGTGCCAGCAGCTTACAGCGGGGAACCTCCTACAATGAGCAGTACTTC
CDR3: CASSLQRGTSYNEQYF
V: TRBV7-2
J: TRBJ2-7
D: TRBD2
size: -

DNA: TGTGCCAGCAGCTTGACAGGGCAAGACTACGAGCAGTACTTC
CDR3: CASSLTGQDYEQYF
V: TRBV5-6
J: TRBJ2-7
D: -
size: few

DNA: TGCGCCAGCAGCCACTCCTGGACAGCCTCCTACGAGCAGTACTTC
CDR3: CASSHSWTASYEQYF
V: TRBV4-1
J: TRBJ2-7
D: -
size: -

DNA: TGTGCCAGCAGCTGGGAGGGGACAGATTCAACAGATACGCAGTATTTT
CDR3: CASSWEGTDSTDTQYF
V: TRBV21-1
J: TRBJ2-3
D: -
size: few

DNA: TGTGCCAGCAGCTTAGTCTTTTCCAGACAGAACACTGAAGCTTTCTTT
CDR3: CASSLVFSRQNTEAFF
V: TRBV7-2
J: TRBJ1-1
D: -
size: -

DNA: TGTGCCAGCAGCCTCCGGACCAGCGTCCACGAGCAGTACTTC
CDR3: CASSLRTSVHEQYF
V: TRBV3-1
J: TRBJ2-7
D: -
size: few

DNA: TGTGCCAGCAGTTACACAGTCGAACCCTACGGGAGACGCGAGCAGTACTTC
CDR3: CASSYTVEPYGRREQYF
V: TRBV6-6
J: TRBJ2-7
D: -
size: -